This T cell receptor (beta chain) was retrieved from a study of long-term antiretroviral therapy in people with HIV. Study-level findings and limits: Versus controls, repertoires in people with HIV had narrower CDR3 length ranges. The data indicate that diversity increased after ART but remained below transplant donor controls. Participants lacked recorded data on ART adherence, viral resistance or therapy changes.

Of note for this clone: Its antigen is currently unknown.

Before they underwent DNA extraction, samples held roughly 0.9-10 million cryopreserved PBMC. The assay used was immunoSEQ (version v3.0), run at survey level. The assay was immunoSEQ multiplex PCR, and TCRdb's table has in-frame clones only and misses some. The sample lists about 28,000 clones, 85% to 90% occurring once. V dropped 4 bases and J dropped 0 bases, with 14 bases sitting between them. The length of the CDR3 is 16 residues. Germline lookup yields CDR1 SGHRS and CDR2 YFSETQ. The chain carries TRBV5-1 and TRBJ2-1; a weak D match, TRBD2 (7 bases). Sequenced here: unsorted PBMCs, sampled 0.8 years after starting antiretroviral therapy. The sequence derives from a woman in her thirties with HIV. The CDR3 loop reads CASSGGGGGSYNEQFF. CDR3 DNA: TGCGCCAGCAGCGGCGGGGGAGGGGGCTCCTACAATGAGCAGTTCTTC.